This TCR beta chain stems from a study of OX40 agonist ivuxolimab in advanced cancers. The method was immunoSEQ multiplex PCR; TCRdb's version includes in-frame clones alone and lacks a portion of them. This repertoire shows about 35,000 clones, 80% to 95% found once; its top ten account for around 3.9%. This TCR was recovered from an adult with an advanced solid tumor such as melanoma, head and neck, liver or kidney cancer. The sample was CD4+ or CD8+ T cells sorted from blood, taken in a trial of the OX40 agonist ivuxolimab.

The CDR3 here is CASSSRPGLASPGGYNEQFF. In DNA, the CDR3 is TGTGCCAGCAGTTCAAGACCGGGACTAGCCTCACCAGGGGGCTACAATGAGCAGTTCTTC. The gene calls are TRBV28 and TRBJ2-1; 9 positions agree with TRBD2. CDR3 length: 20 amino acids. Germline lookup yields CDR1 MDHEN and CDR2 SYDVKM. V shed 4 bases, J shed 3 bases, and the junction held 19 bases outside the gene matches.